This TCR beta chain was captured in a study of blood T cell repertoires in COVID-19. The wider study: COVID-19 samples from acute and convalescent phases originated in the United States, Italy and Spain. Nucleic acid was either cDNA or gDNA, and it came from T cells, B-cell-depleted T cells, or PBMCs.

The CDR3 is 11 amino acids. The V end lost 3 bases, the J end lost 1 base, and 4 bases lay between the germline ends. CDR1 DFQATT and CDR2 SNEGSKA come from the germline V gene (reference sequence). Followed longitudinally, the Seattle patients had been enrolled during active infection. Authors' processing steps: Cell counts per sample came from amplifying reference gene primers. TCRdb's copy holds only in-frame clones and misses some; the assay was immunoSEQ multiplex PCR. V, J and clone size are taken as reported in that table, and D and trimming were inferred from the DNA itself. Found here are about 290,000 clones, approximately 89% of them singletons; the top ten hold around 10%.

V and J are TRBV20-1 and TRBJ2-7; no definite D call. Material: peripheral blood. The sequence was collected from a woman aged 25 to 39 with COVID-19, enrolled during active disease. The CDR3 region has the DNA TGCAGTGCTAGTTTATCCTACGAGCAGTACTTC. It codes for CSASLSYEQYF.